This passage covers 15 T cell receptor beta chains from one sample sequenced in a study of cytotoxic CD8 clonotypes in ibrutinib-treated CLL. This table comes from immunoSEQ multiplex PCR, and its TCRdb copy is limited to in-frame clones, with some not included. In the table there are more than 150,000 clones, 72% of which are singletons. The source material was PBMCs, sampled after 24 months of ibrutinib treatment. The receptors were sampled from a human donor with chronic lymphocytic leukemia.

The chain joins TRBV7-8 to TRBJ2-7, with 11 bases identical to TRBD2. Losses at the gene ends were 5 bases for V and 3 bases for J; bases not matched to a gene: 9. The CDR3 contains 16 residues. CDR1 is SGHVS and CDR2 is FQNEAQ in the germline V gene. The CDR3 region is CASSISVAGGFYEQYF. The CDR3 DNA sequence: TGTGCCAGCAGCATAAGCGTAGCGGGAGGGTTCTACGAGCAGTACTTC.

The chain recombines TRBV4-2 with TRBJ2-7; maybe TRBD1 (5 bases). Trimming cost V 3 bases and J 2 bases, with 14 bases left between them. In germline, CDR1 is LGHNA, CDR2 YNFKEQ. The CDR3 runs to 15 residues. Here the CDR3 DNA reads TGTGCCAGCAGCCAGAGGCAGGGTATCACCTACGAGCAGTACTTC. This gives the protein CASSQRQGITYEQYF.

This chain connects TRBV9 to TRBJ2-1; weak D call: TRBD1 (6 bases). The CDR3 contains 14 residues. In germline, CDR1 is SGDLS, CDR2 YYNGEE. Deletions cut 3 bases from V and 7 bases from J, with 14 bases between. CDR3 residues: CASSARTETNEQFF. The CDR3 DNA sequence: TGTGCCAGCAGCGCCAGGACAGAGACGAATGAGCAGTTCTTC.

This sequence joins TRBV18 and TRBJ2-7; no firm D call. The germline V gene encodes CDR1 KGHSH and CDR2 LQKENI. V lost 0 bases and J 2 bases, leaving 8 bases between the germline ends. This CDR3 spans 14 amino acids. Written as DNA, the CDR3 is TGTGCCAGCTCACCACCGGACCGAACCTACGAGCAGTACTTC. Its protein product is CASSPPDRTYEQYF.

The J gene is TRBJ2-5, the V gene TRBV27, with TRBD1 as a possible D gene (5 bases). This CDR3 comprises 14 residues. Germline assignment: CDR1 MNHEY and CDR2 SMNVEV (reference sequence). The V gene lost 4 bases and the J gene lost 2 bases, with 11 bases spanning the gap. The CDR3 loop reads CASSWGSLQETQYF. The CDR3 DNA is TGTGCCAGCAGTTGGGGCAGCCTACAAGAGACCCAGTACTTC.

The V gene is TRBV30, the J gene TRBJ2-4, with D uncertain. Trimming took off 0 bases at V and 3 bases at J, with 9 bases between the two ends. Germline V CDR1 and CDR2: GTSNPN, SVGIG (reference sequence). This CDR3 comprises 14 residues. CDR3 amino acids: CAWSVRQLKNIQYF. DNA for the CDR3: TGTGCCTGGAGTGTACGACAACTCAAAAACATTCAGTACTTC.

In this sample, this clone turned up a few times. The V and J genes are TRBV11-2 and TRBJ2-1; possibly TRBD2 for D (6 bases). V gave up 3 bases and J gave up 0 bases, with 9 bases separating them. The germline CDR1 and CDR2 sequences are SGHAT and FQNNGV. The CDR3 runs to 15 residues. CDR3 sequence: CASSLSGSSYNEQFF. Written as DNA, the CDR3 is TGTGCCAGCAGCTTGTCCGGGAGCTCCTACAATGAGCAGTTCTTC.

J is TRBJ2-1 and V is TRBV12-5; the match to TRBD2 covers 12 bases. The CDR3 spans 23 residues. Losses at the gene ends were 5 bases for V and 1 base for J; bases not matched to a gene: 24. Germline CDR1 reads LGHNT; CDR2 reads FRNRAP. The CDR3 reads CASGPGTATRASGRALSYNEQFF. The CDR3 DNA sequence: TGTGCTAGTGGTCCCGGGACAGCCACCAGAGCTAGCGGGAGGGCCTTGTCCTACAATGAGCAGTTCTTC.

The rearrangement uses TRBV29-1 and TRBJ2-3; the match to TRBD2 covers 8 bases. V trimming: 4 bases; J trimming: 6 bases; junction bases outside the gene matches: 9. The CDR3 consists of 14 residues. Germline V gene lookup returns CDR1 SQVTM and CDR2 ANQGSEA. This CDR3 is CSVAQAGVVDTQYF. CDR3 in DNA: TGCAGCGTTGCCCAAGCGGGAGTAGTGGATACGCAGTATTTT.

Only one count was recorded for this clone. V and J are TRBV27 and TRBJ2-1; D might be TRBD2 (9 bases). With 7 bases removed from V and 9 bases from J, the gap between germline ends came to 22 bases. Germline CDR1 and CDR2: MNHEY and SMNVEV (reference sequence). CDR3 size: 15 residues. This CDR3 is CASTYVSSGTGEQFF. The CDR3, as DNA: TGTGCCAGCACCTACGTGTCTAGCGGGACAGGTGAGCAGTTCTTC.

The chain links TRBV6-1 to TRBJ2-7; D possibly corresponds to TRBD1 (6 bases). The CDR3 has 13 amino acids. The V gene's germline CDR1 is MNHNS and CDR2 SASEGT. Deletions cut 3 bases from V and 6 bases from J, with 12 bases between. The CDR3 reads CASSEYRVSEQYF. The CDR3 nucleotides read TGTGCCAGCAGTGAGTACAGGGTAAGCGAGCAGTACTTC.

This chain uses TRBV27 with TRBJ1-2; TRBD1 agrees at 7 bases. This CDR3 contains 17 residues. V lost 0 bases to trimming and J lost 4 bases; unmatched junction nucleotides: 11. CDR1 MNHEY and CDR2 SMNVEV come from the germline V gene (reference sequence). The CDR3 reads CASSLSYGTANFYGYTF. Written as DNA, the CDR3 is TGTGCCAGCAGTTTATCATACGGGACAGCAAATTTCTATGGCTACACCTTC.

The rearrangement uses TRBV30 and TRBJ2-2; no clear D gene. Germline loops: CDR1 GTSNPN, CDR2 SVGIG (reference sequence). This CDR3 spans 13 amino acids. Trimming took 0 bases from V and 5 from J, leaving 7 bases between them. The CDR3 bases are TGTGCCTGGAGTGTTCTGGTGACCGGGGAGCTGTTTTTT. This encodes CAWSVLVTGELFF.

The chain recombines TRBV29-1 with TRBJ1-1; D is unresolved. V was pared by 4 bases and J by 11 bases, with 17 bases between. This CDR3 has 12 residues. Germline lookup yields CDR1 SQVTM and CDR2 ANQGSEA. Here the CDR3 DNA reads TGCAGCGTTGGAGGCCATGGGATTAGGGCTTTCTTT. This encodes CSVGGHGIRAFF.

The chain has TRBV4-3 and TRBJ2-1; 7 bases agree with TRBD2. The CDR3 totals 17 residues. Germline assignment: CDR1 LGHNA and CDR2 YSLEER. Unmatched junction bases numbered 5, after V lost 0 bases and J lost 0 bases. CDR3 amino acids: CASSQDRGLSSYNEQFF. The CDR3 region has the DNA TGCGCCAGCAGCCAAGATCGGGGACTAAGCTCCTACAATGAGCAGTTCTTC.